This T cell receptor beta chain originates from a study of cytomegalovirus exposure and HLA in healthy donors. General study results and limits: Rarity characterized most TCR sequences, yet some public TCRs appeared in many donors.

The data were produced by immunoSEQ multiplex PCR, yet TCRdb's version contains in-frame clones alone and is incomplete. The sample includes hundreds of thousands of clones, 75% to 90% seen only once; the top ten take under 0.9%. The CDR3 contains 13 residues. Per the germline V gene, CDR1 is SNHLY and CDR2 is FYNNEI. V was trimmed by 5 bases and J by 0 bases, leaving 7 bases between them. About this clone: The antigen remains unidentified.

The validation cohort, a group of around 120 subjects, included the donors and was separate from the roughly 700-subject first cohort. The V gene is TRBV2, the J gene TRBJ1-1; D uncertain. This clonotype was sampled from a woman aged 18 to 35 in good health and CMV-seronegative. Specimen: PBMCs. DNA of the CDR3: TGTGCCAGCAGTCCGGTCCTGAACACTGAAGCTTTCTTT. Translating gives CASSPVLNTEAFF.